This T cell receptor beta chain comes out of a study of blood T cells in healthy people across ages (dated by TCRdb to the mid-2010s). Some background on the complete study: In model experiments, roughly one uniquely barcoded TCR beta cDNA molecule per two T cells was captured by template switching. The study measured age-related changes in TCR beta repertoire diversity using deep sequencing normalized with unique cDNA molecular identifiers. The donors were divided into four age groups: young (average around 16 years), middle-aged (about 40), aged (around 59) and long-lived (approximately 74). To avoid experimental bias, donors of different ages were randomly spread across the sequencing lanes. For two donors (one aged 18 to 30 and one aged 80 or older), the study analyzed two additional independent replicas of 1 million unique cDNA reads from the same blood draw. The study at large found these results: The CMV infection status of donors was not known, potentially confounding age-related changes in expanded clonotypes. Estimates of total diversity from one million sequenced T cells were regarded as lower bounds and underestimates. The long-lived group showed more naive CD4+ T cells, fewer expanded clones and increased TCR diversity than the aged group, suggesting age selection. Bulk unsorted PBMC profiling prevented conclusive comparison of naive and antigen-experienced compartments. As age increased, observed TCR beta diversity per million T cells dropped in a roughly linear way, and a significant reduction was already evident by age 40. A strong correlation was found between observed TCR beta diversity and the percentage of naive T cells measured by flow cytometry.

Receptors were amplified or captured by 5' RACE. This sample was sequenced with an Illumina HiSeq 2500. The second PCR ran for about 6 to 12 cycles and used a J-beta primer mix along with a sample-barcoded 5' primer. A template-switch 5' adaptor carrying 12 random nucleotides introduced a unique molecular identifier onto each TCR beta cDNA molecule. Each sample yielded at least 2.5 million CDR3-containing paired-end reads. All of the RNA was converted into first-strand cDNA using the Mint cDNA synthesis kit, with a TRBC-specific oligonucleotide serving as the primer. All cDNA was treated with uracil-DNA glycosylase and then went through a first 18-cycle PCR with the universal primers M1SS and BC2_uni_R. For the original study's pipeline: For normalization, 1 million high-quality reads, each with a distinct molecular identifier, were randomly selected from each sample. Instead of being binned into consensus sequences, reads that shared molecular identifiers were thrown out. MiTCR, with a Q25 quality threshold and the strictest error-elimination algorithm, was used for CDR3 identification, clonotype clustering and error correction. A nonparametric unseen species model with Euler transformation was used to estimate lower-bound total TCR beta diversity. The public reads were reanalyzed by TCRdb: fastp trimming at Q25, MiXCR alignment, in-frame beta chains only. All rows with the same CDR3 protein become a single entry with the most common DNA and genes. In this record, the V and J calls reflect TCRdb's handling and not the investigators' own analysis. The sample contains over 600,000 distinct CDR3 sequences, 35% to 50% of them found a single time. Of the sample, around 18% falls within the top ten clones.

Concerning this clonotype itself: Its antigen has not been determined. Base qualities are not at hand, and no much larger clone is one base apart.

The CDR3 measures 11 amino acids from cysteine to phenylalanine. Just CDR3 DNA is preserved here, 33 bases in frame from base 1. CDR1 and CDR2 are drawn from the germline V gene: SQVTM, ANQGSEA. Trimming takes 1 base from V and 2 bases from J, and the germline ends sit 2 bases apart. Donors were 30 to 45 systemically healthy Caucasian individuals from Russia aged roughly 6 to 90 years. Around 10 milliliters of peripheral blood were collected from each donor into EDTA-treated Vacutainer tubes. Ficoll-Paque density-gradient centrifugation was used to isolate PBMCs, with at least 7 million per sample. Trizol reagent was used to extract total RNA from PBMCs, with at least 5 micrograms per sample. Naive CD45RAhigh/CD27high T cell percentages were measured by flow cytometry on a PBMC aliquot from every donor.

The receptor's source is a man older than 75 in good health. Sequenced sample: blood. This receptor chain uses TRBV29-1 and TRBJ1-2, with an unclear D gene assignment. CDR3 region: CSVEGNYGYTF. DNA sequence: TGCAGCGTTGAAGGGAACTATGGCTACACCTTC. When the CDR3 is completed using the reference TRBV29-1 and TRBJ1-2 genes on either side, the full variable domain is SAVISQKPSRDICQRGTSLTIQCQVDSQVTMMFWYRQQPGQSLTLIATANQGSEATYESGFVIDKFPISRPNLTFSTLTVSNMSPEDSSIYLCSVEGNYGYTFGSGTRLTVV.